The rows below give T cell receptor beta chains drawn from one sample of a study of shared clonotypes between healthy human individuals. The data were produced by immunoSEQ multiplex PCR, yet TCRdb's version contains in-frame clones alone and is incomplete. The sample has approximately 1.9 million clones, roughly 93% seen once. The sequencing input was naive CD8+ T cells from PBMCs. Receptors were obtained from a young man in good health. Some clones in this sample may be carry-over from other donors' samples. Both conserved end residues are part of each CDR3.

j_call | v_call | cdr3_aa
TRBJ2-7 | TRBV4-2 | CASSQEEGSRWYEQYF
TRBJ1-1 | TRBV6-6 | CASSQDRSAEAFF
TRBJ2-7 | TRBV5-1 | CASRWGYEQYF
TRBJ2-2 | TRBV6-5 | CASGLVGGDTGELFF
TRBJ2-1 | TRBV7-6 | CASSLVGLAGNNEQFF
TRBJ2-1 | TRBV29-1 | CSVLLAGTNEQFF
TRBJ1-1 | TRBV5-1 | CASSLSINTEAFF
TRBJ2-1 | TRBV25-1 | CASSALIQGARSNEQFF
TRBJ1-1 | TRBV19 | CATLSGKIEAFF
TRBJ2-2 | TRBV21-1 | CASSLRPVLTNTGELFF
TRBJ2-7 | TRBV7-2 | CASSLRGSGGSYEQYF
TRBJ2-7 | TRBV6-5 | CASSTTRQGWEQYF
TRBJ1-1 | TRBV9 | CASSVGDTALTEAFF
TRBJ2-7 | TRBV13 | CASSPQILGVGEQYF
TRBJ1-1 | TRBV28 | CASSFGTEAFF
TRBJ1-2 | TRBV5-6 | CASSLRGPGDTF
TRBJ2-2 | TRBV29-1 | CSVVLRPNTGELFF
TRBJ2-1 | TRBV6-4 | CASSEGLAGGNNEQFF
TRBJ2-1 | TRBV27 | CASSLMYTGGINVYEQFF
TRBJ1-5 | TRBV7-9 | CASTHDGTNQPQHF
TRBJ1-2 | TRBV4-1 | CASSQASSGIVAGPMYGYTF
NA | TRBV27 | CASSADTGAYEQYF
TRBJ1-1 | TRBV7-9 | CASSLGSEAFF
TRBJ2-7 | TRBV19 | CASSDKGVYYEQYF
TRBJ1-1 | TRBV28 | CASMDRGTNTEAFF
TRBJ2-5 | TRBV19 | CASSIGQGAWAQETQYF
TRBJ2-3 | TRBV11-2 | CASSRGLAGSDTQYF
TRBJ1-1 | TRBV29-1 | CSVLPGQGITEAFF
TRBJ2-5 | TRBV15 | CATSSREAETQYF
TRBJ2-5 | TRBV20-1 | CSAGGGTQYF
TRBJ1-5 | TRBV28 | CASSLWNQPQHF
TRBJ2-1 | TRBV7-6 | CASSLEAFNSYNEQFF
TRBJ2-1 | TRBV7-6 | CASSPSGLAVLTSYNEQFF
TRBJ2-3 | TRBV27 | CASSFLAGGPDTQYF
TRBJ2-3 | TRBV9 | CASSAQELYTDTQYF
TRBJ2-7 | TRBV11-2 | CASSLEGRPPYEQYF
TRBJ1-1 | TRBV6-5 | CASGLGDGLSEAFF
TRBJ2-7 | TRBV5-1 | CASSNDYEQYF
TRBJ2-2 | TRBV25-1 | CASSGQGVPGTGELFF
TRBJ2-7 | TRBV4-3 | CASSQGHGRIDYEQYF
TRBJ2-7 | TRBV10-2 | CASRDSREQYF
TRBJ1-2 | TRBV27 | CASSLSIGRGNYGYTF
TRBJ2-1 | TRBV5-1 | CASSLAAGIYNEQFF
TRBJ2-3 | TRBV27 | CASSSGPDTQYF
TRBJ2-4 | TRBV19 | CASSPHLGTAKNIQYF
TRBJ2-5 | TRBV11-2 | CASSLVGGRETQYF
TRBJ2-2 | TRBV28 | CASRGSSNTGELFF
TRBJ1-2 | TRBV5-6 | CASSLETDRTRSGYTF
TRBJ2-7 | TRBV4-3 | CASSQGWPHPSYEQYF